Given below is one T cell receptor (beta chain) in context. CDR3 size: 12 residues. Trimming pared 6 bases from V and 6 bases from J, leaving 10 bases between. Germline-derived CDR1 and CDR2 are SEHNR and FQNEAQ (reference sequence). The sample belongs to a study of T-cell memory formation after mild COVID-19. Using its own MiXCR run on the 5' RACE reads, TCRdb lists one record per CDR3 protein. This table has fewer than 400,000 distinct CDR3 sequences, approximately 15% appearing once. Specimen: PBMCs or a T cell subset sorted from them (not recorded which). The J gene is TRBJ2-3, the V gene TRBV7-9, with unresolved D. This clonotype was obtained from a man aged 18 to 29 who had mild COVID-19 (a few samples of this study predate the infection). Cell type and time point are not known. In DNA form, the CDR3 reads TGTGCCAGCAGATCCGGTTGGGATACGCAGTATTTT. The encoded protein is CASRSGWDTQYF.